This TCR beta chain was identified during a study of technical replicates of blood from several donors. Method: immunoSEQ multiplex PCR; TCRdb's copy keeps in-frame clones and lacks some. The table records about 66,000 clones, around 89% of them present only once. V was shortened by 5 bases and J by 3 bases, with 11 bases between the two germline ends. Germline V gives CDR1 MGHDK, CDR2 SYGVNS. CDR3 length: 13 amino acids. Sequenced material: PBMCs. J is TRBJ2-7 and V is TRBV25-1; tentative D call: TRBD2 (5 bases). This TCR was recovered from a human donor in good health. Some clones in this sample may be carry-over from other donors' samples. The CDR3 sequence is CASSPGGLYEQYF. In DNA, the CDR3 is TGTGCCAGCAGTCCCGGAGGTCTCTACGAGCAGTACTTC.